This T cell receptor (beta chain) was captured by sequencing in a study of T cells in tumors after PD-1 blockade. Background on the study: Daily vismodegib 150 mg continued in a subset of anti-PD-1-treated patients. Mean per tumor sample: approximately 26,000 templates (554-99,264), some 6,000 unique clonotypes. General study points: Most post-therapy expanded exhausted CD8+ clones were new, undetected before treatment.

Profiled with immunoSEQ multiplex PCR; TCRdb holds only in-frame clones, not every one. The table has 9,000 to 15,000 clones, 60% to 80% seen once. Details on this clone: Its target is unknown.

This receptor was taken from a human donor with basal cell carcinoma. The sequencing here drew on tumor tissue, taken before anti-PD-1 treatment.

The CDR3 loop reads CASSKRAGGADEQYF. The CDR3 coding sequence is TGTGCCAGCAGTAAAAGAGCGGGGGGGGCAGACGAGCAGTACTTC. The V gene is TRBV3-1 (or the pseudogene TRBV3-2), the J gene TRBJ2-7; TRBD2 aligns across 10 bases. This CDR3 comprises 15 residues. The trim removed 6 bases at V and 5 bases at J, leaving 10 bases unmatched. Germline CDR1 is LGHDT and CDR2 is YNNKEL (reference sequence).